The rows below give T cell receptor beta chains drawn from one sample of a study of cytomegalovirus exposure and HLA in healthy donors. The table came from immunoSEQ multiplex PCR; TCRdb's copy has only in-frame clones and leaves some out. Among roughly 150,000 clones listed, roughly 91% were seen once. Input material: PBMCs. Receptors were obtained from a young man in good health and CMV-seronegative. CDR3s include the opening cysteine and the closing phenylalanine or tryptophan. The order of the fields is D gene, clone size, V gene, J gene, CDR3 length, CDR3 DNA, CDR3 protein. The D gene is left open where the match is weak. Size is omitted from some rows. Given values are once, few, many or a class for expanded clones.

>TRBD1|NA|TRBV5-1|TRBJ2-2|15
TGCGCCAGCAGCTTGGGGGACAGGGACACCGGGGAGCTGTTTTTT
CASSLGDRDTGELFF
>NA|NA|TRBV7-9|TRBJ2-3|15
TGTGCCAGCAGCTTCAGCGAAACTAGCACAGATACGCAGTATTTT
CASSFSETSTDTQYF
>NA|NA|TRBV15|TRBJ1-2|15
TGTGCCACCAGCAGAGGTAGACGAAATCAGGATGGCTACACCTTC
CATSRGRRNQDGYTF
>NA|NA|TRBV7-2|TRBJ1-4|12
TGTGCCAGCAGCCCCTACGGTGAAAAACTGTTTTTT
CASSPYGEKLFF
>NA|NA|TRBV10-3|TRBJ1-1|15
TGTGCCATCAGTGAGTCGGGGCAGGGGATCACTGAAGCTTTCTTT
CAISESGQGITEAFF
>NA|NA|TRBV4-1|TRBJ1-5|16
TGCGCCAGCAGCCAAGAGTCTGGGGCGGGCAATCAGCCCCAGCATTTT
CASSQESGAGNQPQHF
>NA|NA|TRBV25-1|TRBJ2-7|14
TGTGCCAGCAGTGGTGGACTTCTTAGGGACGAGCAGTACTTC
CASSGGLLRDEQYF
>NA|NA|TRBV5-4|TRBJ1-5|13
TGTGCCAGCAGCTTGGACACCCATCAGCCCCAGCATTTT
CASSLDTHQPQHF
>TRBD2|NA|TRBV9|TRBJ2-3|15
TGTGCCAGCAGCGTAGCTAGCGGGAACACAGATACGCAGTATTTT
CASSVASGNTDTQYF
>TRBD1|once|TRBV7-9|TRBJ2-2|17
TGTGCCAGCAGCTTAGACCCCAGGGCAGGGGGTACCGGGGAGCTGTTTTTT
CASSLDPRAGGTGELFF
>TRBD1|NA|TRBV2|TRBJ2-2|14
TGTGCCAGCAGATGGACAGGGATCACCGGGGAGCTGTTTTTT
CASRWTGITGELFF
>NA|NA|TRBV4-1|TRBJ2-1|14
TGCGCCAGCAGTTCTGGCCTCTCCTACAATGAGCAGTTCTTC
CASSSGLSYNEQFF
>TRBD1|NA|TRBV6-5|TRBJ2-3|16
TGTGCCAGCAGTTACTCGTTGGGACAGGGGAAAGATACGCAGTATTTT
CASSYSLGQGKDTQYF
>NA|NA|TRBV5-1|TRBJ2-7|15
TGCGCCAGCAGCTTTAGCGGAGGGTCCTCCTACGAGCAGTACTTC
CASSFSGGSSYEQYF
>NA|NA|TRBV5-1|TRBJ1-2|14
TGCGCCAGCAGCTTTATCGGGTTCCGCTATGGCTACACCTTC
CASSFIGFRYGYTF
>NA|NA|TRBV27|TRBJ1-5|14
TGTGCCAGCAGTTTATCGCGAAGCAATCAGCCCCAGCATTTT
CASSLSRSNQPQHF
>TRBD2|NA|TRBV4-3|TRBJ2-2|18
TGCGCCAGCAGCCAAGATTTTCTAGCGGGAGGGCCGGGCGGGGAGCTGTTTTTT
CASSQDFLAGGPGGELFF
>NA|NA|TRBV10-3|TRBJ2-7|12
TGTGCCATCAGTGAGGGGAGCCGTGAGCAGTACTTC
CAISEGSREQYF
>TRBD1|NA|TRBV28|TRBJ1-1|13
TGTGCCAGCAGTTCTGGACAGGGTCCTGAAGCTTTCTTT
CASSSGQGPEAFF
>TRBD2|NA|TRBV28|TRBJ2-5|16
TGTGCCAGCAGAGGAAGCGGGAGGGCCCTCCGGGAGACCCAGTACTTC
CASRGSGRALRETQYF
>NA|NA|TRBV20-1|TRBJ1-2|10
TGCAGTGGTGCGGGGAGCGGCTACACCTTC
CSGAGSGYTF
>TRBD1|NA|TRBV30|TRBJ1-6|15
TGTGCCTGGACCCGGACAGGGGGTTTTGGATCACCCCTCCACTTT
CAWTRTGGFGSPLHF
>NA|NA|TRBV28|TRBJ1-1|13
TGTGCCAGCAGCTTCCGGGGAAACACTGAAGCTTTCTTT
CASSFRGNTEAFF
>TRBD2|once|TRBV11-2|TRBJ2-1|15
TGTGCCAGCAGCTTCGAGAGACTAGCGGGAGCCGAGCAGTTCTTC
CASSFERLAGAEQFF
>NA|NA|TRBV5-6|TRBJ1-4|12
TGTGCCAGCAGCTATGACAGAGAAAAACTGTTTTTT
CASSYDREKLFF
>NA|NA|TRBV19|TRBJ2-2|14
TGTGCCAGTAGTATAGATCCGGAGGACCGGGAGCTGTTTTTT
CASSIDPEDRELFF
>TRBD2|NA|TRBV5-1|TRBJ2-2|17
TGCGCCAGCAGCCCGGGTCCCGGGACTAGTAGTTCCGGGGAGCTGTTTTTT
CASSPGPGTSSSGELFF
>TRBD1|NA|TRBV4-1|TRBJ1-3|17
TGCGCCAGCAGCTCGGCCGCCGCACAGGGGGCTGGAAACACCATATATTTT
CASSSAAAQGAGNTIYF
>NA|NA|TRBV6-5|TRBJ1-2|12
TGTGCCAGCAGAGGGACTGTCTATGGCTACACCTTC
CASRGTVYGYTF
>NA|NA|TRBV28|TRBJ2-3|14
TGTGCCAGCAGTCCCGAGACTACCTACCATACGCAGTATTTT
CASSPETTYHTQYF
>NA|NA|TRBV2|TRBJ1-3|14
TGTGCCAGCAGCTCGGTCCGCTCTGGAAACACCATATATTTT
CASSSVRSGNTIYF
>NA|NA|TRBV13|TRBJ1-1|13
TGTGCCAGCAGCTTATCGGGGAACACTGAAGCTTTCTTT
CASSLSGNTEAFF
>NA|NA|TRBV28|TRBJ2-3|19
TGTGCCAGCAGCGCTCGCACCCTTCAGGCGGGATCACCGGTGCATACGCAGTATTTT
CASSARTLQAGSPVHTQYF
>NA|NA|TRBV11-2|TRBJ2-7|14
TGTGCCAGCAGCTCCCCCGGGTCCCTCATCGAGCAGTACTTC
CASSSPGSLIEQYF
>NA|NA|TRBV5-4|TRBJ1-1|14
TGTGCCAGCAGCTTGGTGCAGGGAAGCACTGAAGCTTTCTTT
CASSLVQGSTEAFF
>NA|NA|TRBV19|TRBJ2-3|15
TGTGCCAGTAGTATAGCGGCCAGGTTCACAGATACGCAGTATTTT
CASSIAARFTDTQYF
>TRBD2|NA|TRBV18|TRBJ2-1|16
TGTGCCAGCTCACCACCGATGACTAGCGGCTACAATGAGCAGTTCTTC
CASSPPMTSGYNEQFF
>NA|NA|TRBV5-8|TRBJ2-1|15
TGTGCCAGCCTCCCGATACCGGGGTTGAACAATGAGCAGTTCTTC
CASLPIPGLNNEQFF
>TRBD1|NA|TRBV28|TRBJ2-6|17
TGTGCCAGCACCACACAGGGGGATGTCTCTGGGGCCAACGTCCTGACTTTC
CASTTQGDVSGANVLTF
>NA|NA|TRBV6-5|TRBJ2-2|15
TGTGCCAGCACTTATAGGTGGAAGCGTGACGGGGAGCTGTTTTTT
CASTYRWKRDGELFF
>NA|NA|TRBV7-2|TRBJ2-7|14
TGTGCCAGCAGCTTAGGCTTCAGGGCTGACGAGCAGTACTTC
CASSLGFRADEQYF
>TRBD2|NA|TRBV10-3|TRBJ2-7|13
TGTGCCTCTCGGGCTAGCGGAACCTACGAGCAGTACTTC
CASRASGTYEQYF
>NA|NA|TRBV4-1|TRBJ1-1|14
TGCGCCAGCAGCGAATACGGGGGGAACACTGAAGCTTTCTTT
CASSEYGGNTEAFF
>TRBD1|few|TRBV7-9|TRBJ2-7|14
TGTGCCAGCAGCTTGACAGGGGGTGCCGCCGAGCAGTACTTC
CASSLTGGAAEQYF